The 32 T cell receptor beta chains given below trace back to one sample, sequenced in a study of breast tumors, draining lymph nodes, adjacent tissues. Breast cancer patients provided tissue from their axillary draining lymph nodes. TCRdb reprocessed the multiplex PCR reads with MiXCR, giving one entry per CDR3 protein. The sample consists of 180,000 or so distinct CDR3 sequences, approximately 31% of them appearing once. Input material: axillary lymph node tissue. The source of these receptors is a female donor with breast cancer. Some clones in this sample may be carry-over from other donors' samples.

This clonotype was picked up many times. The rearrangement uses TRBV25-1 and TRBJ1-3, with a weak D call TRBD1 (5 bases). This CDR3 has 16 amino acids. The germline gives CDR1 MGHDK, CDR2 SYGVNS. Trimming left V 2 bases short and J 0 bases short, with 11 bases between. The CDR3 bases are TGTGCCAGCAGTGAAGGTGGGGGGTTCTCTGGAAACACCATATATTTT. It codes for CASSEGGGFSGNTIYF.

This clonotype was seen at least ten times. The CDR3 is CASSPRRQGAQETQYF. CDR3 nucleotide sequence: TGTGCCAGCTCACCACGGCGGCAGGGGGCCCAAGAGACCCAGTACTTC. The V gene is TRBV18, the J gene TRBJ2-5, with TRBD1 matching over 8 bases. Germline-derived CDR1 and CDR2 are KGHSH and LQKENI. With 1 base clipped from V and 1 base from J, the junction kept 5 bases outside the gene matches. The CDR3 has 16 amino acids. Filled out from reference TRBV18 and TRBJ2-5, the complete variable domain reads NAGVMQNPRHLVRRRGQEARLRCSPMKGHSHVYWYRQLPEEGLKFMVYLQKENIIDESGMPKERFSAEFPKEGPSILRIQQVVRGDSAAYFCASSPRRQGAQETQYFGPGTRLLVL.

As to this clonotype: The CDR3 does not close with the conserved phenylalanine or tryptophan, likely indicating a read error. This chain uses TRBV19 with TRBJ1-2; 12 bases are a match to TRBD1. Trimming removed 5 bases from V and 5 bases from J; junction bases left unmatched: 9. CDR3 length: 16 residues. Germline CDR1 reads LNHDA; CDR2 reads SQIVND (reference sequence). The chain's CDR3 is CASSSGTGGAKYGYTS. The CDR3 DNA is TGTGCCAGTAGTTCCGGGACAGGGGGCGCAAAGTATGGCTACACCTCC.

This clonotype came up many times. V gene TRBV20-1 combines with J gene TRBJ2-3; 8 positions match TRBD2. V lost 0 bases and J lost 4; bases outside the gene matches: 6. CDR1 is DFQATT and CDR2 is SNEGSKA in the germline V gene (reference sequence). The CDR3 sequence is 15 residues long. The DNA of the CDR3 is TGCAGTGCTAGAGATCTGAGCGGGAGCCCAGATACGCAGTATTTT. Its translation: CSARDLSGSPDTQYF.

This clonotype appeared many times. The chain recombines TRBV6-5 with TRBJ2-7; D remains ambiguous. V dropped 4 bases and J dropped 0 bases, with 4 bases sitting between them. This CDR3 comprises 12 residues. Germline V gives CDR1 MNHEY, CDR2 SVGAGI. In DNA, the CDR3 is TGTGCCAGCAGTTCCTACTCCTACGAGCAGTACTTC. This encodes CASSSYSYEQYF.

The chain combines TRBV5-4 with TRBJ2-5, with D possibly being TRBD1 or TRBD2 (6 bases each). The CDR3 has 15 residues. Germline values: CDR1 SGHNT, CDR2 YYREEE (reference sequence). V lost 1 base and J 3 bases, leaving 13 bases between the germline ends. CDR3 sequence: CASSLSGAVEETQYF. CDR3 nucleotide sequence: TGTGCCAGCAGCTTGTCGGGGGCCGTCGAAGAGACCCAGTACTTC.

There are many counts of this clonotype. The genes are TRBV15 and TRBJ2-3; D gene ambiguous. V was trimmed by 0 bases and J by 2 bases, leaving 6 bases between them. The CDR3 has 14 amino acids. In germline, CDR1 is LNHNV, CDR2 YYDKDF (reference sequence). In DNA, the CDR3 is TGTGCCACCAGCAGAGAGGCTCACACAGATACGCAGTATTTT. Translating gives CATSREAHTDTQYF.

This clonotype was observed many times. The J gene is TRBJ2-5, the V gene TRBV7-9; 12 bases fit TRBD1. The germline CDR1 and CDR2 sequences are SEHNR and FQNEAQ (reference sequence). Trimming took 5 bases from V and 9 from J; bases not matched to a gene: 16. CDR3 length: 17 amino acids. The CDR3 DNA sequence: TGTGCCAGCAGCCCTAGGGGGACAGGGGGCCGTATGGAGCCCCAGTACTTC. Amino acid sequence: CASSPRGTGGRMEPQYF. Filled out from reference TRBV7-9 and TRBJ2-5, the complete variable domain reads DTGVSQNPRHKITKRGQNVTFRCDPISEHNRLYWYRQTLGQGPEFLTYFQNEAQLEKSRLLSDRFSAERPKGSFSTLEIQRTEQGDSAMYLCASSPRGTGGRMEPQYFGPGTRLLVL.

This clonotype appeared many times. The chain employs TRBV5-1 and TRBJ2-1; 7 bases line up with TRBD2. The CDR3 has 14 residues. The V gene's germline CDR1 is SGHRS and CDR2 YFSETQ. V shed 0 bases and J 9 bases; nucleotides not matched to a gene: 6. The CDR3 loop is CASSLEGGGSEQFF. CDR3 bases: TGCGCCAGCAGCTTGGAGGGCGGGGGTAGTGAGCAGTTCTTC.

This clonotype was recorded many times. The chain carries TRBV20-1 and TRBJ1-2, with no clear D. Looked up from germline, CDR1 is DFQATT and CDR2 is SNEGSKA (reference sequence). This CDR3 spans 11 amino acids. Trimming left V 0 bases short and J 4 bases short, with 3 bases between. CDR3 residues: CSAREGYGYTF. In nucleotides, the CDR3 is TGCAGTGCTAGAGAGGGCTATGGCTACACCTTC.

In its sample, this clonotype was seen many times. V and J are TRBV13 and TRBJ2-7; 10 bases are shared with TRBD2. The CDR3 loop spans 18 amino acids. Losses at the gene ends were 0 bases for V and 7 bases for J; bases not matched to a gene: 15. The germline V gene encodes CDR1 PRHDT and CDR2 FYEKMQ (reference sequence). The CDR3 region has the DNA TGTGCCAGCAGCTTAGGAAGGGAATCAGGACTAGCGGTTTTTGAGCAGTACTTC. Translation: CASSLGRESGLAVFEQYF.

The CDR3 nucleotides are TGTGCCAGCAGCGCTCGGACGGAGGGATCACCCCTCCACTTT. Amino acids: CASSARTEGSPLHF. This chain joins TRBV9 and TRBJ1-6; D gene ambiguous. V lost 3 bases, J lost 10 bases, and 14 bases lay in between. This CDR3 contains 14 residues. Looked up from germline, CDR1 is SGDLS and CDR2 is YYNGEE.

On this clonotype itself: A clone one base away is much larger, so this may be a read error. This sequence joins TRBV3-1 and TRBJ1-2; D call uncertain. Germline assignment: CDR1 LGHDT and CDR2 YNNKEL (reference sequence). The CDR3 is 13 amino acids. V gave up 2 bases and J gave up 6 bases, with 10 bases separating them. The CDR3 here is CASSQMVSDGYTF. The CDR3 DNA follows: TGTGCCAGCAGCCAAATGGTATCCGATGGCTACACCTTC.

As to this clonotype: The DNA is left out, because the CDR3 cannot be placed on it with certainty; the CDR3 is given as TCRdb lists it. CDR3: CASSFYICSARVGAETQYF. The rearrangement links TRBV11-2 to TRBJ2-5; the table's D gene call, TRBD1, was not cross checked with the DNA. Germline CDR1 is SGHAT and CDR2 is FQNNGV. The CDR3 numbers 19 amino acids, ends counted.

This chain connects TRBV14 to TRBJ1-1, with D possibly being TRBD1 (5 bases). The germline gives CDR1 SGHDN, CDR2 FVKESK. This CDR3 is 13 amino acids long. Trimming took off 3 bases at V and 0 bases at J, with 5 bases between the two ends. CDR3 loop: CASSQTVNTEAFF. DNA for the CDR3: TGTGCCAGCAGCCAGACAGTGAACACTGAAGCTTTCTTT.

This chain connects TRBV13 to TRBJ2-1, with 7 bases fitting TRBD1. V shed 1 base and J 2 bases; nucleotides not matched to a gene: 5. CDR3 length: 16 amino acids. Looked up from germline, CDR1 is PRHDT and CDR2 is FYEKMQ (reference sequence). CDR3 protein: CASSLVSGTAYNEQFF. The CDR3 DNA reads as TGTGCCAGCAGCTTAGTTTCCGGGACAGCCTACAATGAGCAGTTCTTC. The whole variable domain, remainder taken from reference TRBV13 and TRBJ2-1, is AAGVIQSPRHLIKEKRETATLKCYPIPRHDTVYWYQQGPGQDPQFLISFYEKMQSDKGSIPDRFSAQQFSDYHSELNMSSLELGDSALYFCASSLVSGTAYNEQFFGPGTRLTVL.

Comment on this clonotype: A read error may explain this, as a much larger clone is one base away. The V call is TRBV12-3 or TRBV12-4, the J call TRBJ2-7; D gene ambiguous. Trimming shortened V by 4 bases and J by 2 bases, and 9 bases separated the two germline ends. This CDR3 is 13 amino acids long. The DNA for the CDR3 is TGTGCCAGCAGTTCCTCAGCAACCTACGAGCAGTACTTC. This sequence encodes CASSSSATYEQYF.

This clonotype has just a few counts. The chain joins TRBV5-5 to TRBJ1-1; the D gene is possibly TRBD1 (6 bases). CDR1 and CDR2 (germline): SGHKS, YYEKEE (reference sequence). Trimming pared 5 bases from V and 6 bases from J, leaving 17 bases between. This CDR3 is built from 14 residues. The CDR3: CASRWGQGSAEAFF. The CDR3 bases are TGTGCCAGCAGATGGGGTCAGGGGAGCGCTGAAGCTTTCTTT.

V is TRBV3-1 and J is TRBJ1-3; D is uncertain. V was shortened by 4 bases and J by 3 bases, with 10 bases between the two germline ends. In germline, CDR1 is LGHDT, CDR2 YNNKEL (reference sequence). This CDR3 is 14 amino acids long. The CDR3, as DNA: TGTGCCAGCAGCCTTAGCAGAGATGGAAACACCATATATTTT. It yields the protein CASSLSRDGNTIYF.

This clonotype appeared a few times. CDR3 sequence reads: CASSQRDRGRAGNQPQHF. CDR3 DNA: TGTGCCAGCAGTCAGCGGGACAGGGGGCGGGCGGGCAATCAGCCCCAGCATTTT. The gene calls are TRBV6-1 and TRBJ1-5; 12 positions match TRBD1. The CDR3 length is 18 residues. Germline loops: CDR1 MNHNS, CDR2 SASEGT. Germline trimming cut 5 bases from V and 2 bases from J; bases unmatched to any gene: 10.

This clonotype was seen repeatedly, ten times or more. V is TRBV20-1 and J is TRBJ1-4; perhaps TRBD1 as D (5 bases). Trimming removed 4 bases from V and 0 bases from J, with 12 bases in between. The CDR3 is 15 amino acids. The germline V gene encodes CDR1 DFQATT and CDR2 SNEGSKA (reference sequence). The CDR3 protein is CSATDRASTNEKLFF. CDR3 nucleotides: TGCAGTGCTACTGACAGAGCATCAACTAATGAAAAACTGTTTTTT.

Ten or more counts support this clonotype. The V call is TRBV11-2, the J call TRBJ1-3; D remains ambiguous. CDR1 and CDR2 (germline): SGHAT, FQNNGV. This CDR3 comprises 14 residues. V was shortened by 5 bases and J by 0 bases, with 8 bases between the two germline ends. The CDR3 DNA reads TGTGCCAGCAGCGCTACGTCCTCTGGAAACACCATATATTTT. Translated, it gives CASSATSSGNTIYF.

Many counts were recorded for this clonotype. CDR3 protein: CASSLTGISLSNEQFF. The CDR3 DNA reads TGCGCCAGCAGCTTAACAGGGATTAGCTTAAGCAATGAGCAGTTCTTC. This chain joins TRBV5-1 and TRBJ2-1, with D possibly TRBD1 on 6 matching bases. The length of the CDR3 is 16 residues. Germline CDR1 SGHRS, CDR2 YFSETQ. The germline V and J ends were trimmed by 2 bases and 6 bases, with 18 bases remaining between them.

As regards this clonotype: One junction end does not reproduce the germline sequence, and a read error may be involved. The chain joins TRBV9 to TRBJ2-3; D perhaps matches TRBD2 (6 bases). CDR1 SGDLS and CDR2 YYNGEE come from the germline V gene. The CDR3 covers 12 residues. In DNA, the CDR3 is TGTGCCAGCAGCGGGACGGGGGTTGCGCAGTGTTTT. Its translation: CASSGTGVAQCF.

The chain has TRBV5-4 and TRBJ1-2; 9 bases are a match to TRBD1. This CDR3 is 16 amino acids long. Germline CDR1 is SGHNT and CDR2 is YYREEE (reference sequence). V lost 3 bases, J lost 7 bases, and 13 bases stayed unmatched. CDR3 nucleotide sequence: TGTGCCAGCAGCTCGAAAGTGGCACAGGGGGCGGTTGGCTACACCTTC. This gives the protein CASSSKVAQGAVGYTF.

This clonotype was seen ten or more times. The genes are TRBV5-1 and TRBJ2-4; D call uncertain. The CDR3 totals 15 residues. Trimming stripped 0 bases from V and 2 bases from J, with 9 bases between. Per the germline V gene, CDR1 is SGHRS and CDR2 is YFSETQ. CDR3 nucleotides: TGCGCCAGCAGCTTGGGCCAAGGGTCCAAAAACATTCAGTACTTC. It encodes CASSLGQGSKNIQYF.

In this sample, this clonotype turned up many times. This chain uses TRBV3-1 with TRBJ2-1; D is unresolved. The CDR3 is made up of 14 amino acids. V lost 4 bases, J lost 9 bases, and 16 bases lay in between. Germline CDR1 reads LGHDT; CDR2 reads YNNKEL (reference sequence). CDR3 DNA sequence: TGTGCCAGCAGCCCATCGCGAGTCTGGGGTGAGCAGTTCTTC. Amino acids: CASSPSRVWGEQFF.

The table lists this clonotype with many counts. The chain carries TRBV7-2 and TRBJ2-1; D gene uncertain. Germline V lookup: CDR1 SGHTA, CDR2 FQGNSA. Trimming took 1 base from V and 7 from J, leaving 8 bases between them. The CDR3 totals 13 residues. The CDR3 loop is CASSLDSGNEQFF. In DNA form, the CDR3 reads TGTGCCAGCAGCTTAGATTCCGGGAATGAGCAGTTCTTC.

This chain links TRBV5-8 with TRBJ1-1; 11 bases line up with TRBD1. Trimming removed 4 bases from V and 5 bases from J; junction bases left unmatched: 7. The CDR3 has 15 residues. Germline V gives CDR1 SGHTS, CDR2 YDEGEE. In nucleotides, the CDR3 is TGTGCCAGCAGCGGGGGGACAGGGGGGAGAACTGAAGCTTTCTTT. Translating gives CASSGGTGGRTEAFF.

This clonotype was counted ten times or more. V gene TRBV5-5 combines with J gene TRBJ1-3, with a possible D match to TRBD1 (5 bases). Trimming left V 6 bases short and J 0 bases short, with 19 bases between. Germline V lookup: CDR1 SGHKS, CDR2 YYEKEE (reference sequence). The length of the CDR3 is 17 residues. The CDR3 spells CASTYVGRTASGNTIYF. DNA for the CDR3: TGTGCCAGCACCTACGTGGGACGGACGGCCTCTGGAAACACCATATATTTT.

This clonotype was counted between two and nine times. Since a much larger clone is just one base distant, this may be a read error. The chain couples TRBV20-1 to TRBJ2-1; 13 nucleotides match TRBD2. Germline CDR1 reads DFQATT; CDR2 reads SNEGSKA (reference sequence). The CDR3 covers 14 residues. V lost 6 bases to trimming and J lost 10 bases; unmatched junction nucleotides: 9. The CDR3 loop is CSARTSGSPPEQFF. The CDR3, as DNA: TGCAGTGCACGGACTAGCGGGAGCCCCCCGGAGCAGTTCTTC.

This clonotype was detected many times. This sequence joins TRBV7-9 and TRBJ2-3; 8 nucleotides line up with TRBD1. This CDR3 region has 13 residues. J was trimmed by 4 bases and V by 6 bases; bases with no gene match: 3. The germline gives CDR1 SEHNR, CDR2 FQNEAQ (reference sequence). CDR3 in amino acids: CASSGQGADTQYF. CDR3 bases: TGTGCCAGCAGTGGACAGGGTGCAGATACGCAGTATTTT.